The 12 T cell receptor beta chains given below trace back to one sample, sequenced in a study of T-cell reconstitution after alpha-beta-depleted transplantation in children. Unique molecular identifiers were used to barcode this TCRbeta library. TCRdb processed the PCR reads anew with MiXCR; each CDR3 protein has one entry. This table holds hundreds of thousands of distinct CDR3 sequences, roughly 24% found once. The source material was PBMCs, mostly from graft donor cells, sampled 360 days after TCRalphabeta/CD19-depleted stem cell transplant. The receptor set was obtained from a boy less than two years old who had a stem cell transplant for acute myeloid leukemia, so the T cells may come from the graft donor.

This clonotype was observed many times. This chain uses TRBV24-1 with TRBJ2-1, with 12 nucleotides matching TRBD2. Trimming removed 4 bases from V and 6 bases from J; junction bases left unmatched: 9. The length of the CDR3 is 17 residues. CDR1 is KGHDR and CDR2 is SFDVKD in the germline V gene. CDR3 DNA: TGTGCCACCAGTGACAAACTACTAGCGGGGGGCCGCAATGAGCAGTTCTTC. Amino acid sequence: CATSDKLLAGGRNEQFF.

This chain connects TRBV4-3 to TRBJ2-4, with 10 bases aligning to TRBD2. This CDR3 contains 14 residues. Germline trimming cut 4 bases from V and 6 bases from J; bases unmatched to any gene: 3. The germline CDR1 and CDR2 sequences are LGHNA and YSLEER. CDR3 sequence (DNA): TGCGCCAGCAGCCCCAGACTAGCGGGAAACATTCAGTACTTC. Translation gives CASSPRLAGNIQYF.

This clonotype was counted at least ten times. The genes are TRBV12-3 or TRBV12-4 and TRBJ2-2; TRBD2 is a possible D gene (5 bases). This CDR3 has 16 amino acids. V dropped 5 bases and J dropped 1 base, with 14 bases sitting between them. The CDR3 is CASSPRAAGNTGELFF. The CDR3 DNA reads as TGTGCCAGCAGTCCGCGGGCGGCGGGGAACACCGGGGAGCTGTTTTTT.

The chain employs TRBV27 and TRBJ1-4; 8 positions agree with TRBD1. V lost 6 bases, J lost 11 bases, and 11 bases stayed unmatched. The CDR3 consists of 14 residues. Germline CDR1 and CDR2: MNHEY and SMNVEV (reference sequence). CDR3 in amino acids: CASSVGQGNGKLFF. For the CDR3, the DNA is TGTGCCAGCAGCGTCGGACAGGGAAACGGTAAACTGTTTTTT.

This clonotype was detected only a few times. The gene calls are TRBV20-1 and TRBJ1-6; maybe TRBD1 (6 bases). The CDR3 has 15 amino acids. CDR1 is DFQATT, CDR2 SNEGSKA, per germline (reference sequence). V was trimmed by 0 bases and J by 8 bases, leaving 14 bases between them. CDR3: CSAREWRGHYSPLHF. CDR3 coding DNA: TGCAGTGCTAGAGAATGGCGGGGGCATTATTCACCCCTCCACTTT.

This clonotype has ten or more counts. The chain joins TRBV12-3 or TRBV12-4 to TRBJ1-1, with D possibly being TRBD1 (6 bases). This CDR3 spans 11 amino acids. V shed 2 bases and J shed 10 bases, with 8 bases lying between them. The CDR3 DNA is TGTGCCAGCAGTTTATTAGGGGGAGCTTTCTTT. Amino acids: CASSLLGGAFF.

This clonotype was seen ten or more times. V is TRBV7-9 and J is TRBJ2-7; D gene unclear. CDR1 SEHNR and CDR2 FQNEAQ come from the germline V gene (reference sequence). This CDR3 spans 13 amino acids. Trimming took off 1 base at V and 1 base at J, with 5 bases between the two ends. CDR3 DNA sequence: TGTGCCAGCAGCTTAGACGGGTCCTACGAGCAGTACGTC. This codes for CASSLDGSYEQYV.

The sample holds a few counts of this clonotype. The rearrangement links TRBV14 to TRBJ2-7; D not resolved. Germline-derived CDR1 and CDR2 are SGHDN and FVKESK. V was shortened by 0 bases and J by 4 bases, with 4 bases between the two germline ends. The CDR3 is 12 residues long. CDR3 nucleotides: TGTGCCAGCAGCCAAGATCAGTACGAGCAGTACTTC. It codes for CASSQDQYEQYF.

This clonotype was counted ten times or more. This chain uses TRBV10-3 with TRBJ2-3, with D hard to call. Trimming removed 3 bases at V and 5 bases at J, with 6 bases between. Germline V gene data show CDR1 as ENHRY and CDR2 as SYGVKD. The CDR3 has 12 amino acids. The CDR3 loop is CAISESGDTQYF. CDR3 sequence (DNA): TGTGCCATCAGTGAATCAGGAGATACGCAGTATTTT.

This clonotype was recorded at least ten times. The CDR3 is CASSVYRGTNTGELFF. The CDR3 DNA reads as TGTGCCAGCAGCGTATACAGGGGAACGAACACCGGGGAGCTGTTTTTT. The V call is TRBV13, the J call TRBJ2-2, with 7 bases lining up with TRBD1. The germline V gene has CDR1 PRHDT and CDR2 FYEKMQ (reference sequence). This CDR3 spans 16 amino acids. V was clipped by 5 bases and J by 0 bases; unmatched bases: 6.

This rearrangement joins TRBV6-4 to TRBJ2-1; a possible D gene is TRBD2 (7 bases). Germline assignment: CDR1 MRHNA and CDR2 SNTAGT. Trimming stripped 4 bases from V and 8 bases from J, with 12 bases between. The CDR3 loop spans 13 amino acids. DNA for the CDR3: TGTGCCAGCAGTGGGGAGGGGGGGGATGAGCAGTTCTTC. Its translation is CASSGEGGDEQFF.

This clonotype was seen only a few times. The V gene is TRBV20-1, the J gene TRBJ1-6, with D hard to call. Germline V gives CDR1 DFQATT, CDR2 SNEGSKA (reference sequence). The CDR3 covers 15 residues. Trimming pared 0 bases from V and 3 bases from J, leaving 9 bases between. The CDR3 nucleotides are TGCAGTGCTAGAGATCGCTTCGACTATAATTCACCCCTCCACTTT. Translated: CSARDRFDYNSPLHF.